These 19 T cell receptor beta chains share one sample of origin, sequenced in a study of kidney transplant recipient with SARS-CoV-2 infection. TCRdb reanalysed the reads using MiXCR and keeps one entry per CDR3 protein. This table holds approximately 250,000 distinct CDR3 sequences, more than 25% found once. The source was a blood sample, collected at baseline and on day 111 from a kidney transplant recipient. Receptors originate from a young adult male patient who had COVID-19 and was a kidney transplant recipient. Some T cells may be the graft donor's.

This chain joins TRBV7-1 and TRBJ1-2, with D uncertain. TRBV7-1 is noted as an ORF with a role that remains uncertain. Trimming took 5 bases from V and 4 from J, leaving 23 bases between them. This CDR3 region has 17 residues. The CDR3 DNA is TGTGCCAGCAGCGTCGTGAGTCACGAGGGAAAGACCTATGGCTACACCTTC. Amino acid sequence: CASSVVSHEGKTYGYTF.

This clonotype was counted ten times or more. The chain is built from TRBV28 and TRBJ1-2; D possibly corresponds to TRBD1 (5 bases). The CDR3 loop spans 18 amino acids. V shed 1 base and J shed 8 bases, with 26 bases lying between them. From germline, CDR1 is MDHEN and CDR2 SYDVKM. CDR3 protein: CASSLFFTAGSPRGGYTF. Here the CDR3 DNA reads TGTGCCAGCAGTTTATTTTTTACGGCAGGTAGTCCGAGGGGCGGCTACACCTTC.

As regards this clonotype: A much larger clonotype is one base distant, so this may be a read error. The chain recombines TRBV27 with TRBJ2-5; D remains unclear. The CDR3 has 14 residues. CDR1 MNHEY and CDR2 SMNVEV come from the germline V gene (reference sequence). The V end was cut by 8 bases, the J end by 0 bases, with 13 bases between. The CDR3 DNA is TGTGCCAGCGGCCGAAGAGGCGACCAAGAGACCCAGTACTTC. Its translation: CASGRRGDQETQYF.

This clonotype occurred many times. This rearrangement joins TRBV20-1 to TRBJ2-2; unclear D gene. CDR1 DFQATT and CDR2 SNEGSKA come from the germline V gene (reference sequence). The CDR3 covers 14 residues. The V gene lost 2 bases and the J gene lost 1 base, with 8 bases spanning the gap. In nucleotides, the CDR3 is TGCAGTGCTAGATCCGGCGGGAACACCGGGGAGCTGTTTTTT. It codes for CSARSGGNTGELFF.

As to this clonotype: Being one base from a much bigger clone, this may be a read error. The chain uses TRBV29-1 and TRBJ1-5; D is unclear. Germline V gene lookup returns CDR1 SQVTM and CDR2 ANQGSEA. Deletions cut 6 bases from V and 6 bases from J, with 12 bases between. There are 12 residues in the CDR3. The CDR3 protein is CSVGNLGQPQHF. Here the CDR3 DNA reads TGCAGCGTAGGGAATCTGGGTCAGCCCCAGCATTTT.

The CDR3 is CASSSSFSHGETYGYTF. The CDR3, as DNA: TGTGCCAGCAGTTCTTCTTTCTCACACGGAGAGACCTATGGCTACACCTTC. V gene TRBV6-4 combines with J gene TRBJ1-2, with D uncertain. The length of the CDR3 is 17 residues. V was cut by 5 bases and J by 4 bases, with 23 bases left in between. The germline V gene encodes CDR1 MRHNA and CDR2 SNTAGT.

Of note for this clonotype: This may come from a read error, since a much larger clone is one base off. The V gene is TRBV12-3 or TRBV12-4, the J gene TRBJ2-5; TRBD1 aligns across 9 bases. The end of the DNA aligns better with TRBJ2-7, so the J call may be wrong. The length of the CDR3 is 15 residues. For the CDR3, the DNA is TGTGCCAGCAGTCATCAGGGACAGGGTAGCTACGAGCAGTACTTC. Its protein is CASSHQGQGSYEQYF.

Regarding this clonotype: A single base separates this from a much larger clone, so it may be a read error. This rearrangement joins TRBV6-2 or TRBV6-3 to TRBJ1-1; a possible D gene is TRBD1 (5 bases). The CDR3 is 14 residues long. Germline values: CDR1 MNHEY, CDR2 SVGEGT. With 4 bases removed from V and 1 base from J, the gap between germline ends came to 10 bases. The CDR3 DNA is TGTGCCAGCAGTTGCGGGGCGGGGAACACTGAAGCTTTCTTT. It codes for CASSCGAGNTEAFF.

Details on this clonotype: Without the conserved terminal phenylalanine or tryptophan, this CDR3 likely stems from a read error. The V and J genes are TRBV7-2 and TRBJ1-2; no firm D call. The germline V and J ends were trimmed by 5 bases and 7 bases, with 14 bases remaining between them. There are 13 residues in the CDR3. The germline CDR1 and CDR2 sequences are SGHTA and FQGNSA. The CDR3 DNA sequence: TGTGCCAGCAGCGTCGCGGGGAAGAGTGGCTACACCGTC. It is translated as CASSVAGKSGYTV.

This clonotype has a count of ten or more. At one boundary the junction diverges from the germline segment, which might be a read error. The V gene is TRBV10-2, the J gene TRBJ1-2; D gene unclear. The CDR3 is made up of 17 amino acids. Germline V lookup: CDR1 WSHSY, CDR2 SAAADI. The CDR3 bases are TGTGCCAGCAGCCTGCTAGCAACAAGCAGAAAGACCTATGGCTACACCTTC. This sequence encodes CASSLLATSRKTYGYTF.

Many counts were recorded for this clonotype. The V call is TRBV18, the J call TRBJ2-2; D remains ambiguous. V lost 6 bases to trimming and J lost 4 bases, with 9 bases between them. Germline V gene data show CDR1 as KGHSH and CDR2 as LQKENI. The CDR3 contains 13 residues. In nucleotides, the CDR3 is TGTGCCAGCTCGCCGACCGTCACCGGGGAGCTGTTTTTT. Amino acid sequence: CASSPTVTGELFF.

This clonotype showed up many times. This chain links TRBV9 with TRBJ1-1; D gene uncertain. V was shortened by 0 bases and J by 4 bases, with 10 bases between the two germline ends. The CDR3 covers 14 residues. Germline CDR1 reads SGDLS; CDR2 reads YYNGEE. CDR3 bases: TGTGCCAGCAGCGTAGTTGTCGAATCCACTGAAGCTTTCTTT. It encodes CASSVVVESTEAFF.

The chain joins TRBV9 to TRBJ2-1; tentatively, D is TRBD2 (6 bases). V lost 0 bases and J lost 3, with 13 bases in between. The CDR3 covers 16 residues. CDR1 SGDLS and CDR2 YYNGEE come from the germline V gene. CDR3 in amino acids: CASSVEDSGDYNEQFF. Here the CDR3 DNA reads TGTGCCAGCAGCGTAGAGGATAGCGGAGACTACAATGAGCAGTTCTTC.

This clonotype came up many times. The gene calls are TRBV5-8 and TRBJ1-2; no reliable D call. Germline V gives CDR1 SGHTS, CDR2 YDEGEE. Trimming cost V 7 bases and J 4 bases, with 23 bases left between them. The CDR3 spans 16 residues. This CDR3 reads CASSGNHPRKTYGYTF. CDR3 coding DNA: TGTGCCAGCTCCGGTAATCATCCACGAAAGACCTATGGCTACACCTTC.

Comments on this clonotype: An end of the junction does not agree with germline; a read error may underlie this. The V call is TRBV6-5, the J call TRBJ1-2; D remains ambiguous. Germline values: CDR1 MNHEY, CDR2 SVGAGI. The CDR3 runs to 17 residues. CDR3 coding DNA: TGTACCAGCAGTTCGTATGTCTCTATGCGAAAGACCTATGGCTACACCTTC. Protein sequence: CTSSSYVSMRKTYGYTF.

In regard to this clonotype: A much larger clone differs from this one at a single base, so this may be a read error. CDR3 sequence reads: CSARNAWAGGGNSPLHF. CDR3 bases: TGCAGTGCTAGAAATGCTTGGGCAGGGGGAGGTAATTCACCCCTCCACTTT. The chain carries TRBV20-1 and TRBJ1-6; 7 bases are shared with TRBD1. This CDR3 is built from 17 residues. Per the germline V gene, CDR1 is DFQATT and CDR2 is SNEGSKA (reference sequence). The V and J ends lost 2 bases and 6 bases, in that order; junction bases with no gene match: 13.

As for this clonotype: A much larger clone lies one base from this, so it may be a read error. The V call is TRBV7-9, the J call TRBJ2-4; D may correspond to TRBD1 or TRBD2 (5 bases each). V gave up 7 bases and J gave up 15 bases, with 19 bases separating them. The CDR3 extends over 12 amino acids. The germline V gene encodes CDR1 SEHNR and CDR2 FQNEAQ (reference sequence). The CDR3 coding sequence is TGTGCCAGCACCAAATGGGACCGCGAGCGGTACTTC. Translated, it gives CASTKWDRERYF.

As for this clonotype: A read error may explain this, as a much larger clone is one base away. V usage is TRBV2 and J usage is TRBJ1-5, with 7 nucleotides matching TRBD1. Losses at the gene ends were 10 bases for V and 2 bases for J; bases not matched to a gene: 14. The germline gives CDR1 SNHLY, CDR2 FYNNEI. This CDR3 spans 16 amino acids. CDR3 protein: CAIRRQGPGGNQPQHF. The CDR3, as DNA: TGTGCCATCAGGCGACAGGGCCCTGGAGGCAATCAGCCCCAGCATTTT.

This clonotype was counted a single time. Just one base apart from a much larger clone, this may be a read error. The chain has TRBV7-9 and TRBJ1-6; 7 bases match TRBD1. Germline V CDR1 and CDR2: SEHNR, FQNEAQ (reference sequence). The CDR3 runs 15 residues. CDR3 protein: CASSSIQGFNPPLHF. In DNA, the CDR3 is TGTGCCAGCAGCTCTATACAGGGGTTTAATCCACCCCTCCACTTT. Full variable domain (missing parts from reference TRBV7-9 and TRBJ1-6): DTGVSQNPRHKITKRGQNVTFRCDPISEHNRLYWYRQTLGQGPEFLTYFQNEAQLEKSRLLSDRFSAERPKGSFSTLEIQRTEQGDSAMYLCASSSIQGFNPPLHFGNGTRLTVT.